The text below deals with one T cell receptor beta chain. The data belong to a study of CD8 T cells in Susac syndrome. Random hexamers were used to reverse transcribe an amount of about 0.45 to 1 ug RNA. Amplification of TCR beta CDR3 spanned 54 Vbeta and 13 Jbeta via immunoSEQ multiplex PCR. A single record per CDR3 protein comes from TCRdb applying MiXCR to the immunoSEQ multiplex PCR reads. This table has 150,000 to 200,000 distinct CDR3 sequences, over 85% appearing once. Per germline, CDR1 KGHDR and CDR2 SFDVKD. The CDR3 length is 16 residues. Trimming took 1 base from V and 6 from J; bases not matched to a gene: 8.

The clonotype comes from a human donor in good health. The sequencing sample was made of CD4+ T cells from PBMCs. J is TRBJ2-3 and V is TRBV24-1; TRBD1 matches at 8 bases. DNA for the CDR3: TGTGCCACCAGTGATTTCCAGGGGGCCCTAGGGGATACGCAGTATTTT. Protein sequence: CATSDFQGALGDTQYF.